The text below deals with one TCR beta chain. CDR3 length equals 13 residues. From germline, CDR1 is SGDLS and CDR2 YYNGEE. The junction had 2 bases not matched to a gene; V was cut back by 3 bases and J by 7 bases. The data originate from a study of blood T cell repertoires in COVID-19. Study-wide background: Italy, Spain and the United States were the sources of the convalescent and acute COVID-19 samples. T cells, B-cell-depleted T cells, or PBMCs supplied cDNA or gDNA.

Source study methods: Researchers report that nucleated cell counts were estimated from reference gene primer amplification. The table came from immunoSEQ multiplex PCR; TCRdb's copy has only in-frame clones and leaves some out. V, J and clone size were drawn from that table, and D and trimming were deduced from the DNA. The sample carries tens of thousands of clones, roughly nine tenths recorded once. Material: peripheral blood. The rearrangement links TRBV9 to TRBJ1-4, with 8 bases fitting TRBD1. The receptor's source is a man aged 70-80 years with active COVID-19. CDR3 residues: CASSAGGGEKLFF. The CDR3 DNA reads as TGTGCCAGCAGCGCAGGGGGCGGTGAAAAACTGTTTTTT.